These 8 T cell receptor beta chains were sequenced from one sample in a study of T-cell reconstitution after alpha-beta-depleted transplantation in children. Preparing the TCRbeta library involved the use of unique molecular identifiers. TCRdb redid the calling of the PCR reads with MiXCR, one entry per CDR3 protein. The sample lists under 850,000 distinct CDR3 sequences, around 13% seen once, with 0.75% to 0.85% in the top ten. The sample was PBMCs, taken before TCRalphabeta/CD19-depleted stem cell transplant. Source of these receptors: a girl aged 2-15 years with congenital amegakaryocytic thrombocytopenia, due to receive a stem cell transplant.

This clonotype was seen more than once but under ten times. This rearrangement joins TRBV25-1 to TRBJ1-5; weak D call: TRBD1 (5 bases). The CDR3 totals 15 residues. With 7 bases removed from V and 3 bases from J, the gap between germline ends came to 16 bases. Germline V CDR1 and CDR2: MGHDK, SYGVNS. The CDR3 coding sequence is TGTGCCAGCAATTTGTGGGGGTTCTACAATCAGCCCCAGCATTTT. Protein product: CASNLWGFYNQPQHF.

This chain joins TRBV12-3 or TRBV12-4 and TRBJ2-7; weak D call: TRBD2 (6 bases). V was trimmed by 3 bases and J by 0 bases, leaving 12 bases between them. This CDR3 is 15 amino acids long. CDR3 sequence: CASSFFRTNSYEQYF. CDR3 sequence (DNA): TGTGCCAGCAGTTTTTTCCGGACTAACTCCTACGAGCAGTACTTC.

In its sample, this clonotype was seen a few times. CDR3 protein: CASSWEGLAGYNEQFF. As DNA, the CDR3 is TGTGCCAGCAGTTGGGAAGGACTAGCGGGCTACAATGAGCAGTTCTTC. The J gene is TRBJ2-1, the V gene TRBV27; 11 bases fit TRBD2. This CDR3 is built from 16 residues. Germline trimming cut 4 bases from V and 3 bases from J; bases unmatched to any gene: 5. Germline CDR1 is MNHEY and CDR2 is SMNVEV (reference sequence).

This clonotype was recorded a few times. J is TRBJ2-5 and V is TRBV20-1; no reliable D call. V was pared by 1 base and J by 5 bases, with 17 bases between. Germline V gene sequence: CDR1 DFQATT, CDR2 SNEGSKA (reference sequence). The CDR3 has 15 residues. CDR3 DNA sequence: TGCAGTGCTAGAGGTATGCGACGACGAAGGGAGACCCAGTACTTC. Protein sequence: CSARGMRRRRETQYF.

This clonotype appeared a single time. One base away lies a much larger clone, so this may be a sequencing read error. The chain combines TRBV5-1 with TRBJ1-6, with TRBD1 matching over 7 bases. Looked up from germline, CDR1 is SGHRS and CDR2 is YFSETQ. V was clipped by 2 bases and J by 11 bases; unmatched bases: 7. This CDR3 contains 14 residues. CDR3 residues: CASSFTGATTPLHF. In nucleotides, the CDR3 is TGCGCCAGCAGCTTTACAGGGGCGACTACACCCCTCCACTTT.

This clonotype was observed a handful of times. The CDR3 region is CASSLQGWADTQYF. CDR3 in DNA: TGTGCCAGCAGCTTGCAGGGATGGGCAGATACGCAGTATTTT. The V call is TRBV5-5, the J call TRBJ2-3, with D maybe TRBD1 (5 bases). Between the trimmed V and J ends, which lost 1 base and 4 bases, there was a span of 10 bases. This CDR3 contains 14 residues. Germline CDR1 is SGHKS and CDR2 is YYEKEE (reference sequence).

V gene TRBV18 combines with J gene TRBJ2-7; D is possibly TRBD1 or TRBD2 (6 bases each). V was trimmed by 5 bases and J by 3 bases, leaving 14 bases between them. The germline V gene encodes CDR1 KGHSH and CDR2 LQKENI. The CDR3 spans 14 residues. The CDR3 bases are TGTGCCAGCTCAAGGGGGGAACCGTACTACGAGCAGTACTTC. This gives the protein CASSRGEPYYEQYF.

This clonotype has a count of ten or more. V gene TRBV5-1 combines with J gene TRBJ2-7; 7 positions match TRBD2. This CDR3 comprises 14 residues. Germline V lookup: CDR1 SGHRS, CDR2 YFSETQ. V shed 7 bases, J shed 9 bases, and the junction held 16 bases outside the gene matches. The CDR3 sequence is CASSGLASGLRQYF. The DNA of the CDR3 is TGCGCCAGCTCTGGCCTAGCTAGCGGACTACGGCAGTACTTC. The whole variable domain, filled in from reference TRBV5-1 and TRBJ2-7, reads KAGVTQTPRYLIKTRGQQVTLSCSPISGHRSVSWYQQTPGQGLQFLFEYFSETQRNKGNFPGRFSGRQFSNSRSEMNVSTLELGDSALYLCASSGLASGLRQYFGPGTRLTVT.